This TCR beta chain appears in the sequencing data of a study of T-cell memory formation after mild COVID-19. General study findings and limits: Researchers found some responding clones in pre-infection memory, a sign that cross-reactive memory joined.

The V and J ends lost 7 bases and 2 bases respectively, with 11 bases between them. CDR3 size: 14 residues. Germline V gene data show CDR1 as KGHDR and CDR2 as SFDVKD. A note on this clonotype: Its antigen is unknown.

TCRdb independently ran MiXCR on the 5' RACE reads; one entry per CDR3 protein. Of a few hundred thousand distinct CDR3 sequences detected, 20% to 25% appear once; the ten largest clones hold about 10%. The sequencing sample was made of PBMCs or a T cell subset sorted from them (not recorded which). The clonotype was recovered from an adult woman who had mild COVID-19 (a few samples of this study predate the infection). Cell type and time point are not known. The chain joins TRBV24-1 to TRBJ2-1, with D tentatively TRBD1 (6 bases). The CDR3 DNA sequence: TGTGCCACCAGCAAACAGGGCCCCTACAATGAGCAGTTCTTC. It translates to CATSKQGPYNEQFF.